Listed here is a single TCR beta chain. Its target is not known. Primed by a sample-barcoded 5' primer and a J-beta primer mix, a second PCR proceeded for about 7 to 11 cycles. Tags on each cDNA molecule came from a template-switch adaptor with 12 random nucleotides. All samples gave at least 2.5 million CDR3-containing paired-end reads. TCRdb analysed the 5' RACE reads with MiXCR anew, one entry per CDR3 protein. The sample includes about 770,000 distinct CDR3 sequences, about 42% of them seen just once. The sample originates from a study of blood T cells in healthy people across ages. The study's findings and limits: Any conclusive comparison of naive versus antigen-experienced cells was prevented by using unsorted PBMCs.

The CDR3 consists of 14 residues. Germline V gene data show CDR1 as DFQATT and CDR2 as SNEGSKA (reference sequence). V lost 1 base to trimming and J lost 2 bases, with 11 bases between them. V is TRBV20-1 and J is TRBJ1-2; D is ambiguous. Sequencing was done on a sample of blood. The TCR was taken from a man aged 60 to 69 in good health. CDR3 DNA: TGCAGTGCTAGAGTCGTAAACACAAACTATGGCTACACCTTC. Residues: CSARVVNTNYGYTF.